This T cell receptor beta chain came from a study of shared clonotypes between healthy human individuals. Study overall: Those who served as donors were two women and three men between the ages of 18 and 49. Three CD4 naive, three CD4 memory, two CD8 naive and one CD8 memory plate were used per donor. Overall study results and limits: Shared across a few donors were around 5% of the naive CD4 clonotypes.

The test was conducted at deep level. The repertoire was sequenced with immunoSEQ multiplex PCR; TCRdb's copy has only in-frame clones and lacks some. The sample lists around 2,000,000 clones, over 85% occurring once. At least ten counts were recorded for this clone. Antigen: not known. Between the trimmed V and J ends, which lost 1 base and 5 bases, there was a span of 8 bases. This CDR3 spans 13 amino acids. CDR1 and CDR2 (germline): MGHDK, SYGVNS. The V gene is TRBV25-1, the J gene TRBJ2-5; weak D call: TRBD2 (6 bases). This TCR came from a man in his late teens or twenties in good health. Material: naive CD4+ T cells sorted from blood. Regarding subset: CD45RA+ positively selected. The CDR3: CASSELGRETQYF. The CDR3 DNA reads TGTGCCAGCAGTGAATTGGGGAGGGAGACCCAGTACTTC.